The 12 T cell receptor beta chains given below trace back to one sample, sequenced in a study of blood T cell repertoires in COVID-19. Sequencing used immunoSEQ multiplex PCR; TCRdb keeps in-frame clones, though not all of them. The table lists 93,000 or so clones, 84% of them singletons. The material sequenced was peripheral blood. These receptors all come from a human donor in a cohort sampled during active or convalescent COVID-19.

This clone was counted a few times. V is TRBV7-9 and J is TRBJ1-1; possibly TRBD1 for D (5 bases). CDR1 SEHNR and CDR2 FQNEAQ come from the germline V gene (reference sequence). The CDR3 runs to 12 residues. The V and J ends lost 5 bases and 7 bases respectively, with 11 bases between them. In DNA, the CDR3 is TGTGCCAGCAGCCCCCAGGGAATTGAAGCTTTCTTT. This gives the protein CASSPQGIEAFF.

This clone was observed a single time. The chain couples TRBV29-1 to TRBJ1-5; TRBD1 agrees at 8 bases. Trimming took 4 bases from V and 4 from J; bases not matched to a gene: 6. Germline V gives CDR1 SQVTM, CDR2 ANQGSEA. This CDR3 has 14 amino acids. The CDR3 sequence is CSVAETGGNQPQHF. The CDR3 region has the DNA TGCAGCGTTGCTGAAACAGGGGGGAATCAGCCCCAGCATTTT.

This chain uses TRBV7-9 with TRBJ2-3, with 8 bases matching TRBD2. With 6 bases clipped from V and 1 base from J, the junction kept 6 bases outside the gene matches. CDR1 SEHNR and CDR2 FQNEAQ come from the germline V gene (reference sequence). This CDR3 spans 15 amino acids. The CDR3 DNA reads as TGTGCCAGCAGTTCAGGACTAGCTCGCACAGATACGCAGTATTTT. As protein: CASSSGLARTDTQYF.

The chain recombines TRBV7-8 with TRBJ2-5; weak D call: TRBD1 (5 bases). The CDR3 consists of 15 residues. Looked up from germline, CDR1 is SGHVS and CDR2 is FQNEAQ. V was cut by 1 base and J by 2 bases, with 11 bases left in between. The CDR3 is CASSLGYRRQETQYF. CDR3 DNA sequence: TGTGCCAGCAGCTTAGGTTACAGGAGACAAGAGACCCAGTACTTC. Based on the CDR3 plus reference TRBV7-8 and TRBJ2-5, the full variable domain is GAGVSQSPRYKVAKRGQDVALRCDPISGHVSLFWYQQALGQGPEFLTYFQNEAQLDKSGLPSDRFFAERPEGSVSTLKIQRTQQEDSAVYLCASSLGYRRQETQYFGPGTRLLVL.

The gene calls are TRBV7-9 and TRBJ1-6; weak D call: TRBD1 (6 bases). This CDR3 region has 15 residues. The germline CDR1 and CDR2 sequences are SEHNR and FQNEAQ (reference sequence). The V end was cut by 5 bases, the J end by 10 bases, with 18 bases between. Written as DNA, the CDR3 is TGTGCCAGCAGCCAGAAGGGGGGGTTGGACTCACCCCTCCACTTT. Its protein product is CASSQKGGLDSPLHF.

The chain couples TRBV10-3 to TRBJ2-7, with D unresolved. V was clipped by 8 bases and J by 2 bases, with 10 bases between them. This CDR3 has 12 amino acids. Germline V gene sequence: CDR1 ENHRY, CDR2 SYGVKD. The CDR3 DNA sequence: TGTGCCATCGGCCCCCGGGCCTACGAGCAGTACTTC. This encodes CAIGPRAYEQYF.

This clone was recorded only once. This chain joins TRBV5-8 and TRBJ1-5; D is possibly TRBD1 (5 bases). Germline CDR1 SGHTS, CDR2 YDEGEE. The length of the CDR3 is 14 residues. Trimming took 2 bases from V and 5 from J, leaving 11 bases between them. As DNA, the CDR3 is TGTGCCAGCAGCTTTTCAGGGTGGCATCAGCCCCAGCATTTT. The encoded protein is CASSFSGWHQPQHF.

The J gene is TRBJ1-1, the V gene TRBV2; D ambiguous. This CDR3 has 11 amino acids. The ends were cut back, 6 bases at V and 0 bases at J, with 2 bases in the middle. CDR1 is SNHLY and CDR2 is FYNNEI in the germline V gene. The CDR3 coding sequence is TGTGCCAGCAGCTTGAACACTGAAGCTTTCTTT. It specifies CASSLNTEAFF.

This clone was seen just once. The chain joins TRBV2 to TRBJ2-5; 7 nucleotides align to TRBD2. The CDR3 is made up of 15 amino acids. Losses at the gene ends were 6 bases for V and 5 bases for J; bases not matched to a gene: 12. Germline values: CDR1 SNHLY, CDR2 FYNNEI. In DNA form, the CDR3 reads TGTGCCAGCAGCCCCCTGGGGGGGGTCGGGGAGACCCAGTACTTC. Its translation: CASSPLGGVGETQYF.

The rearrangement links TRBV7-3 to TRBJ1-6; D gene ambiguous. Trimming shortened V by 5 bases and J by 6 bases, and 8 bases separated the two germline ends. This CDR3 spans 13 amino acids. Germline V lookup: CDR1 SGHTA, CDR2 FQGTGA. As DNA, the CDR3 is TGTGCCAGCAGCCACGGGTCTAATTCACCCCTCCACTTT. This gives the protein CASSHGSNSPLHF. The full variable domain, rest sourced from reference TRBV7-3 and TRBJ1-6, is GAGVSQTPSNKVTEKGKYVELRCDPISGHTALYWYRQSLGQGPEFLIYFQGTGAADDSGLPNDRFFAVRPEGSVSTLKIQRTERGDSAVYLCASSHGSNSPLHFGNGTRLTVT.

The J gene is TRBJ1-2, the V gene TRBV2; a possible D gene is TRBD1 (5 bases). Trimming shortened V by 2 bases and J by 7 bases, and 17 bases separated the two germline ends. Germline loops: CDR1 SNHLY, CDR2 FYNNEI. CDR3 size: 15 residues. The CDR3 reads CASSEFGGYLSGYTF. In DNA, the CDR3 is TGTGCCAGCAGTGAATTTGGGGGGTACCTCTCTGGCTACACCTTC.

Only a few counts were recorded for this clone. The chain combines TRBV3-1 (or the pseudogene TRBV3-2) with TRBJ2-2; D is unresolved. The V gene's germline CDR1 is LGHDT and CDR2 YNNKEL (reference sequence). V shed 4 bases and J shed 4 bases, with 4 bases lying between them. The CDR3 loop spans 12 amino acids. The CDR3 DNA follows: TGTGCCAGCAGCCTTAGCACCGGGGAGCTGTTTTTT. Translation: CASSLSTGELFF.